This T cell receptor beta chain was sequenced for a study of T-cell memory formation after mild COVID-19. This clonotype has ten or more counts. TCRdb re-called the 5' RACE reads through MiXCR, storing one row per CDR3 protein. The data hold roughly 14,000 distinct CDR3 sequences, with roughly a fifth observed a single time. Trimming cost V 3 bases and J 3 bases; bases outside gene matches: 7. This CDR3 is 17 amino acids long. The sample was PBMCs or a T cell subset sorted from them (not recorded which). V gene TRBV12-3 or TRBV12-4 combines with J gene TRBJ2-2; the match to TRBD2 covers 10 bases. The source of this sequence is an adult woman who had mild COVID-19 (a few samples of this study predate the infection). Cell type and time point are not known. CDR3 DNA: TGTGCCAGCAGTTTTTCCCGGACTAGCGGACACACCGGGGAGCTGTTTTTT. Protein: CASSFSRTSGHTGELFF.